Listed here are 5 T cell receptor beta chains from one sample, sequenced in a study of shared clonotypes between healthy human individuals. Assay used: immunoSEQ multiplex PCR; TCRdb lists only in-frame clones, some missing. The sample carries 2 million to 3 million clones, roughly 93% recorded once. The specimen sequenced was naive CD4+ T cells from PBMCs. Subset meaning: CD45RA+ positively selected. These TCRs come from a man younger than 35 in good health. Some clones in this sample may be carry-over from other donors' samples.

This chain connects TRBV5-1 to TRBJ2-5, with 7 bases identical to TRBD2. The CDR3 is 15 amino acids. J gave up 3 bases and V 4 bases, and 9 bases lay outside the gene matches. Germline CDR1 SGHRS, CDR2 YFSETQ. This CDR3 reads CASSPASGGEETQYF. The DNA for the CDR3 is TGCGCCAGCAGCCCCGCTAGCGGAGGGGAAGAGACCCAGTACTTC.

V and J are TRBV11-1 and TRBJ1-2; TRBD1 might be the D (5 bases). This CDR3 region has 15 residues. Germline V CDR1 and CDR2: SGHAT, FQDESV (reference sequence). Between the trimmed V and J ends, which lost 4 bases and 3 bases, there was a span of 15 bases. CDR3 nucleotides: TGTGCCAGCAGCTCCAGCCGGGGCCGGGACTATGGCTACACCTTC. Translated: CASSSSRGRDYGYTF.

The CDR3 sequence is CASSLEDRLQQFF. The DNA for the CDR3 is TGTGCCAGCAGCTTGGAGGATCGACTACAGCAGTTCTTC. The gene calls are TRBV5-6 and TRBJ2-1; D is perhaps TRBD2 (5 bases). This CDR3 contains 13 residues. Trimming took 0 bases from V and 11 from J, leaving 12 bases between them. Per the germline V gene, CDR1 is SGHDT and CDR2 is YYEEEE.

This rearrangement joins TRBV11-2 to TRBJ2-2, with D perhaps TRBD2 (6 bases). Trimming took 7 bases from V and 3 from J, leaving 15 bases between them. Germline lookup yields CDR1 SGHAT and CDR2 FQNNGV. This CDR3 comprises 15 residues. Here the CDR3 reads CASKREVADTGELFF. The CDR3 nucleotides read TGTGCCAGCAAGAGGGAAGTAGCGGACACCGGGGAGCTGTTTTTT. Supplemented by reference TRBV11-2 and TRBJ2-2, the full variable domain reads EAGVAQSPRYKIIEKRQSVAFWCNPISGHATLYWYQQILGQGPKLLIQFQNNGVVDDSQLPKDRFSAERLKGVDSTLKIQPAKLEDSAVYLCASKREVADTGELFFGEGSRLTVL.

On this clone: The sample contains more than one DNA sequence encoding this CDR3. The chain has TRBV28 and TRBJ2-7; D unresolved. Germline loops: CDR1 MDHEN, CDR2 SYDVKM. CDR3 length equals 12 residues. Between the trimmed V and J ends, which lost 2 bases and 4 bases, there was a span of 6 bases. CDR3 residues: CASSLGQYEQYF. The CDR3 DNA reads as TGTGCCAGCAGTTTAGGGCAGTACGAGCAGTACTTC. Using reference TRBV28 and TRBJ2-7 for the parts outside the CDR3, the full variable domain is DVKVTQSSRYLVKRTGEKVFLECVQDMDHENMFWYRQDPGLGLRLIYFSYDVKMKEKGDIPEGYSVSREKKERFSLILESASTNQTSMYLCASSLGQYEQYFGPGTRLTVT.